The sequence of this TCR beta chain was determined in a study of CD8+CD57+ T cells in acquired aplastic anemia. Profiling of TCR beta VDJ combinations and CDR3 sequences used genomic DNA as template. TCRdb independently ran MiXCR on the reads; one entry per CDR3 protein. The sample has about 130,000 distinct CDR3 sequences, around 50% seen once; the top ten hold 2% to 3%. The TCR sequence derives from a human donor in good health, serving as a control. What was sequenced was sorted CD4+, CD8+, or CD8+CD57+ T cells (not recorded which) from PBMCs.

CDR3 in amino acids: CSVARDRGETQYF. CDR3 sequence (DNA): TGCAGCGTTGCCCGGGACAGGGGGGAGACCCAGTACTTC. V and J are TRBV29-1 and TRBJ2-5, with 11 nucleotides matching TRBD1. The V gene's germline CDR1 is SQVTM and CDR2 ANQGSEA. J lost 5 bases, V lost 4 bases, and 3 bases had no gene match. The CDR3 sequence is 13 residues long.